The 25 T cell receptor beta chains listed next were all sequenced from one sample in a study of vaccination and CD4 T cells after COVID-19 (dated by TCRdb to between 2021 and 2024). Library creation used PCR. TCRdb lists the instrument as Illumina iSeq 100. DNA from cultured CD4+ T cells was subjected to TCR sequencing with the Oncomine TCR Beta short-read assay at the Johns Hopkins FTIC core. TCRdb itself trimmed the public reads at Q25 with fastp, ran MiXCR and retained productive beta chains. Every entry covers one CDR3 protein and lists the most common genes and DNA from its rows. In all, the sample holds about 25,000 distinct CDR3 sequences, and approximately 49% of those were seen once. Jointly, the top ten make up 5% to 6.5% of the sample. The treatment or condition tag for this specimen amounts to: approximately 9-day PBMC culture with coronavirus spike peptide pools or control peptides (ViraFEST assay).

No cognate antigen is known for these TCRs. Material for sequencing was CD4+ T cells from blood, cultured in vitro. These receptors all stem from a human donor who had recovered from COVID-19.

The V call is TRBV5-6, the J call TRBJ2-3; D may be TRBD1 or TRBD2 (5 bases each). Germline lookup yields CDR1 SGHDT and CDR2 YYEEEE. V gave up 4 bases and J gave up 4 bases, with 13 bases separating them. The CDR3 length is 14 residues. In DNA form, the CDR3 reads TGTGCCAGCAGCCCGGGACCGGAACCAGATACGCAGTATTTT. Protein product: CASSPGPEPDTQYF. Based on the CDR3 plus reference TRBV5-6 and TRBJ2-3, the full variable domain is DAGVTQSPTHLIKTRGQQVTLRCSPKSGHDTVSWYQQALGQGPQFIFQYYEEEERQRGNFPDRFSGHQFPNYSSELNVNALLLGDSALYLCASSPGPEPDTQYFGPGTRLTVL.

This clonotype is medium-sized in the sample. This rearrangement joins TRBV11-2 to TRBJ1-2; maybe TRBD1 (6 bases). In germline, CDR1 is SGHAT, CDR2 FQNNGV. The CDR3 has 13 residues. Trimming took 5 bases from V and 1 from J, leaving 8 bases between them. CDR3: CASSLGGNYGYTF. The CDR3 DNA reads TGTGCCAGCAGCCTAGGGGGTAACTATGGCTACACCTTC.

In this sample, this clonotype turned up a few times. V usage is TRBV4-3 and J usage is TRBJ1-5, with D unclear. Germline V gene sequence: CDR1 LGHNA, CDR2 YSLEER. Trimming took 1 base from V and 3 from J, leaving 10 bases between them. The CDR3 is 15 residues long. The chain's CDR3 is CASSQAVRVNQPQHF. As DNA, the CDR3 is TGCGCCAGCAGCCAAGCGGTACGGGTCAATCAGCCCCAGCATTTT.

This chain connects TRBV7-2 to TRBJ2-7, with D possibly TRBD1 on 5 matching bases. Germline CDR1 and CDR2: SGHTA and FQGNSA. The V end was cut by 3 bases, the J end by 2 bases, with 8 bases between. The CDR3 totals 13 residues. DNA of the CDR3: TGTGCCAGCAGCTTGACAGCTCCCTACGAGCAGTACTTC. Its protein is CASSLTAPYEQYF.

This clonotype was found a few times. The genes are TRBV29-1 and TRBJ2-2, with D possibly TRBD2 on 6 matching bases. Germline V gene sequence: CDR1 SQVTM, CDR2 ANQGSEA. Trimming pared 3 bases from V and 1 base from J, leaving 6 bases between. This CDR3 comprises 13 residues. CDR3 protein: CSVEGGNTGELFF. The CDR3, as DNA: TGCAGCGTTGAGGGGGGGAACACCGGGGAGCTGTTTTTT.

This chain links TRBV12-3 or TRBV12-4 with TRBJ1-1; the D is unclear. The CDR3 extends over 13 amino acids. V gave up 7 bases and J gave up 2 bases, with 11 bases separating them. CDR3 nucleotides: TGTGCCAGCAACCCTGGGGTAAACACTGAAGCTTTCTTT. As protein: CASNPGVNTEAFF.

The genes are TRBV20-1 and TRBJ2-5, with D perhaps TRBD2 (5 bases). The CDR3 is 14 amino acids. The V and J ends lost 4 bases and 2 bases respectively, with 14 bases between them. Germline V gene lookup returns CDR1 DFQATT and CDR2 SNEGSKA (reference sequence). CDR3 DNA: TGCAGTGCTACTCACGGACTGTTACAAGAGACCCAGTACTTC. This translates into CSATHGLLQETQYF.

The CDR3 nucleotides read TGTGCCAGCAGCGTTTGGGCTAACCAAGAGACCCAGTACTTC. Translated, it gives CASSVWANQETQYF. The chain links TRBV9 to TRBJ2-5; D is ambiguous. Trimming took 2 bases from V and 0 from J, leaving 8 bases between them. The germline CDR1 and CDR2 sequences are SGDLS and YYNGEE. The CDR3 contains 14 residues.

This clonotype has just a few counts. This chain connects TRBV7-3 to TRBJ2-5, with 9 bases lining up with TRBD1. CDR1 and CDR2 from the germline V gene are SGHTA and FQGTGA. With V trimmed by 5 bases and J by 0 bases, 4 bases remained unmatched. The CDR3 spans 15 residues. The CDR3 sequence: CASSRTGEYQETQYF. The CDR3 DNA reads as TGTGCCAGCAGCCGGACAGGGGAGTACCAAGAGACCCAGTACTTC.

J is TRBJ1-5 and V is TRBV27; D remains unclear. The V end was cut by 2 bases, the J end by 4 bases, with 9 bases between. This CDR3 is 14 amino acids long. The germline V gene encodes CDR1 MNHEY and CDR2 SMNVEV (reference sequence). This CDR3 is CASSLLGPNQPQHF. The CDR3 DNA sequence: TGTGCCAGCAGTTTACTGGGTCCGAATCAGCCCCAGCATTTT.

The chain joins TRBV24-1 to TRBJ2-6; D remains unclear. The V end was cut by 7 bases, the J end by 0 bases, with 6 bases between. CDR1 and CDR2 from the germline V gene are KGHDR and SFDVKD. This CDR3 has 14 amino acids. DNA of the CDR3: TGTGCCACCAGGGCCACCTCTGGGGCCAACGTCCTGACTTTC. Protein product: CATRATSGANVLTF.

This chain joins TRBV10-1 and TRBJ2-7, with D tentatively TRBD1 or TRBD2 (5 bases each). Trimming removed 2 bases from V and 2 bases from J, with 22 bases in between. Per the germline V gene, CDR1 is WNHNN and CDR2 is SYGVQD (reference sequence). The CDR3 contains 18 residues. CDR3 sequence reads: CASSEGGKWQGSPYEQYF. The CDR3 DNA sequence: TGCGCCAGCAGTGAGGGAGGAAAGTGGCAGGGCTCACCCTACGAGCAGTACTTC.

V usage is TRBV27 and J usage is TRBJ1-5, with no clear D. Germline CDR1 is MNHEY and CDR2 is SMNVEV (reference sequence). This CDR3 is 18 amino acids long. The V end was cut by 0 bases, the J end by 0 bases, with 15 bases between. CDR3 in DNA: TGTGCCAGCAGTTTATCCCCCATAGGCACATATAGCAATCAGCCCCAGCATTTT. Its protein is CASSLSPIGTYSNQPQHF.

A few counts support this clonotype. CDR3 loop: CAISLTGFEQYF. CDR3 sequence (DNA): TGTGCCATCAGCTTGACAGGGTTCGAGCAGTACTTC. This chain joins TRBV10-3 and TRBJ2-7; TRBD1 matches at 7 bases. This CDR3 has 12 amino acids. CDR1 and CDR2 from the germline V gene are ENHRY and SYGVKD. V lost 6 bases, J lost 6 bases, and 5 bases stayed unmatched.

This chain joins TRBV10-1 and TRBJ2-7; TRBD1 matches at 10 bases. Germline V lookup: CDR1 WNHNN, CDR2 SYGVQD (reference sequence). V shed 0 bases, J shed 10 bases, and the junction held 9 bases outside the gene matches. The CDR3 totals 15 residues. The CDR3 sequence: CASSESTGTGVLQYF. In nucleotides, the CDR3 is TGCGCCAGCAGTGAGTCTACCGGGACAGGGGTGTTACAGTACTTC.

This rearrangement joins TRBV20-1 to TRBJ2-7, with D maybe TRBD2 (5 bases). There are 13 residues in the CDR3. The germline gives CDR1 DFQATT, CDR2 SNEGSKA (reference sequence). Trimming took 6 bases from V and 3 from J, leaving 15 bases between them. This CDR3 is CSASPGVDYEQYF. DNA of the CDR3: TGCAGTGCCAGCCCCGGGGTGGACTACGAGCAGTACTTC.

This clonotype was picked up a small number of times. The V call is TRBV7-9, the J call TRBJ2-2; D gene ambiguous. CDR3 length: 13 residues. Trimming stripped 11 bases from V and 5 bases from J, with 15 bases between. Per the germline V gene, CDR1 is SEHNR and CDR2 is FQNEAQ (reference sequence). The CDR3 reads CAVEPGGTGELFF. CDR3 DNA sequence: TGTGCCGTCGAGCCCGGTGGGACCGGGGAGCTGTTTTTT. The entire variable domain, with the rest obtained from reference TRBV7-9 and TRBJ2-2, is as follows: DTGVSQNPRHKITKRGQNVTFRCDPISEHNRLYWYRQTLGQGPEFLTYFQNEAQLEKSRLLSDRFSAERPKGSFSTLEIQRTEQGDSAMYLCAVEPGGTGELFFGEGSRLTVL.

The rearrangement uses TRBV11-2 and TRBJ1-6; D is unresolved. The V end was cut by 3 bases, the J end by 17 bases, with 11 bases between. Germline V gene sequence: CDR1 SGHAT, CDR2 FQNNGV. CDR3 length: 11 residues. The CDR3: CASSLGYRVHF. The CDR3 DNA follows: TGTGCCAGCAGCTTGGGATATCGAGTCCACTTT.

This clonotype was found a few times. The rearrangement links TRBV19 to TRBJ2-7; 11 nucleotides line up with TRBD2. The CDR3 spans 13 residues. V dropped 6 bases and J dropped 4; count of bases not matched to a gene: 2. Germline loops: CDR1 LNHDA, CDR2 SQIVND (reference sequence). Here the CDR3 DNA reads TGTGCCAGTAGAGCTAGCGGGAGGTACGAGCAGTACTTC. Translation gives CASRASGRYEQYF.

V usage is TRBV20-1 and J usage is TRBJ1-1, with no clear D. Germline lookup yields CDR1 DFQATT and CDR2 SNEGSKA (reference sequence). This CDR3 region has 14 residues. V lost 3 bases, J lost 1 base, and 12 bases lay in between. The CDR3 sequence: CSASSQSTNTEAFF. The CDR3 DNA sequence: TGCAGTGCTAGCTCCCAGTCAACGAACACTGAAGCTTTCTTT.

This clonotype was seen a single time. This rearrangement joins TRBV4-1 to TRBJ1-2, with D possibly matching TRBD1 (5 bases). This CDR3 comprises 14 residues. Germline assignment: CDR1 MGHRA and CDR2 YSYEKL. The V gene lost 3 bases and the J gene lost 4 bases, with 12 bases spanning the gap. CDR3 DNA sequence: TGCGCCAGCAGCCATGACGACAGCTTCTATGGCTACACCTTC. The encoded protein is CASSHDDSFYGYTF.

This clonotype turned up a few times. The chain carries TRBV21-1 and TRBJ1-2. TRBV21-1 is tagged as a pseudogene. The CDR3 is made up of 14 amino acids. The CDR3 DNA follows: TGTGCCAGCAGCAAAGGTTGCCTCGAAGGAAGCTACACCTTC. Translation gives CASSKGCLEGSYTF.

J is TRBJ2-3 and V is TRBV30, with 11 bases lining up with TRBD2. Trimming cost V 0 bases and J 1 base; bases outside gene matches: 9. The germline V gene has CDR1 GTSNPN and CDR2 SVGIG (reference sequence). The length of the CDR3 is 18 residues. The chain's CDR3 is CAWSVSPTSGTRTDTQYF. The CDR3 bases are TGTGCCTGGAGTGTAAGTCCGACTAGCGGGACACGCACAGATACGCAGTATTTT.

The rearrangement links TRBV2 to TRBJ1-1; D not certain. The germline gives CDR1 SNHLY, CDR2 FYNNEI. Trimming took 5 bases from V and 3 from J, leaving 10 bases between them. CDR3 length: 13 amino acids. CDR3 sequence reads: CASSWRQDTEAFF. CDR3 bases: TGTGCCAGCAGTTGGCGTCAGGACACTGAAGCTTTCTTT.

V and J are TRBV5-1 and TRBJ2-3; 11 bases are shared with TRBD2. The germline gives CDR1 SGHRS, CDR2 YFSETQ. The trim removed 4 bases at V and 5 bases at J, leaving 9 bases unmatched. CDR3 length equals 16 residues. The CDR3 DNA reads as TGCGCCAGCAGCGGAAATAGCGGGGGGGCCTTAGATACGCAGTATTTT. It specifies CASSGNSGGALDTQYF.